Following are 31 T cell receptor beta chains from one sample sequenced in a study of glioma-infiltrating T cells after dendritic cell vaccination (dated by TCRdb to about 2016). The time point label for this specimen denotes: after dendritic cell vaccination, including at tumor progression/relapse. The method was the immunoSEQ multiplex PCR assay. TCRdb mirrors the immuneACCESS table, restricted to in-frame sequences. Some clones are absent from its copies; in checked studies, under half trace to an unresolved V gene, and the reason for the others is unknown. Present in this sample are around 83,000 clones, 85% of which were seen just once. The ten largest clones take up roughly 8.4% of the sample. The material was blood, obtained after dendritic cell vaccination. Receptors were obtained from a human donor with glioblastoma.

This CDR3 reads CASSSSGTVDYGYTF. CDR3 sequence (DNA): TGTGCCAGTAGTAGCTCCGGGACAGTGGACTATGGCTACACCTTC. This chain joins TRBV19 and TRBJ1-2, with 7 positions matching TRBD1. V gave up 4 bases and J gave up 3 bases; unmatched junction bases: 8. CDR1 is LNHDA, CDR2 SQIVND, per germline (reference sequence). The CDR3 spans 15 residues.

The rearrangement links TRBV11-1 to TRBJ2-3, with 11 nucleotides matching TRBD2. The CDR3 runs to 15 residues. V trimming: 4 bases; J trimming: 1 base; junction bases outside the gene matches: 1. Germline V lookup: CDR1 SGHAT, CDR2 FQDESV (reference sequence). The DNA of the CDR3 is TGTGCCAGCAGCTCGACTAGCGGGGGCACAGATACGCAGTATTTT. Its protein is CASSSTSGGTDTQYF. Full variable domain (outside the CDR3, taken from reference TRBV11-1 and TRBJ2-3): EAEVAQSPRYKITEKSQAVAFWCDPISGHATLYWYRQILGQGPELLVQFQDESVVDDSQLPKDRFSAERLKGVDSTLKIQPAELGDSAMYLCASSSTSGGTDTQYFGPGTRLTVL.

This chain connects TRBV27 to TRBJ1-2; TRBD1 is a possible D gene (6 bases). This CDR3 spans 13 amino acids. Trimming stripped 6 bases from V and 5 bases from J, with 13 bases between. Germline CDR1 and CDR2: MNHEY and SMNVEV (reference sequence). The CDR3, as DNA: TGTGCCAGCAGACCCCGAGGGGGATATGGCTACACCTTC. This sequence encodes CASRPRGGYGYTF.

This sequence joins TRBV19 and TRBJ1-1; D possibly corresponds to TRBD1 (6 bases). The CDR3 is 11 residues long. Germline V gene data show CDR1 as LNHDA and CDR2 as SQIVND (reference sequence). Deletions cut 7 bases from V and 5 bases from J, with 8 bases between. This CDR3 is CASTDRTEAFF. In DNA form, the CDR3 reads TGTGCCAGTACAGACAGGACTGAAGCTTTCTTT.

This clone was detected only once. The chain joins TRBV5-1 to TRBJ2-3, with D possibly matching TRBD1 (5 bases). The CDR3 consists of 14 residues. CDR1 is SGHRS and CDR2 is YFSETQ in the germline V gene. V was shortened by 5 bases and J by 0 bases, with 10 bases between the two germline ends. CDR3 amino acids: CASSLRGSTDTQYF. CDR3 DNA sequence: TGCGCCAGCAGTTTAAGGGGAAGCACAGATACGCAGTATTTT.

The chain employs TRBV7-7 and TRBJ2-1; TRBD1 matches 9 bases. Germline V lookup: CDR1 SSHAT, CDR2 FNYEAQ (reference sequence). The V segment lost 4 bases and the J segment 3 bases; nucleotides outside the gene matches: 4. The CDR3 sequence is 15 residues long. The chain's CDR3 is CASSSGTGHYNEQFF. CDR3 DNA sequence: TGTGCCAGCAGCTCCGGGACAGGGCACTACAATGAGCAGTTCTTC.

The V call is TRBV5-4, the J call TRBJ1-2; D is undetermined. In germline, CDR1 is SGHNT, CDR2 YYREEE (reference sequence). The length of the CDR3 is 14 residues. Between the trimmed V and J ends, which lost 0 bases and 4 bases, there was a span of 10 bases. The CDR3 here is CASSLEARSYGYTF. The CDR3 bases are TGTGCCAGCAGCTTGGAGGCTAGGTCCTATGGCTACACCTTC.

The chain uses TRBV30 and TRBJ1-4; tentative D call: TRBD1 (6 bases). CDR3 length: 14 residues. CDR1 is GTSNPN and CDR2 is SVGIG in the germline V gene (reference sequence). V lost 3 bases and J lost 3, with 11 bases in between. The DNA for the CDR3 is TGTGCCTGGAGGTGGGGGCCGGCTAATGAAAAACTGTTTTTT. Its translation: CAWRWGPANEKLFF.

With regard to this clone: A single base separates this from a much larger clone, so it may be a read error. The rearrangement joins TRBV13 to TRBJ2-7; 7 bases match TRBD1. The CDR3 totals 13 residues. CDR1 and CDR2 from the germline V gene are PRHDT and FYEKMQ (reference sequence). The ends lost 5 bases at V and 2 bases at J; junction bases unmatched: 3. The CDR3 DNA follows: TGTGCCAGCAGCCGGGACAGTACCTACGAGCAGTACTTC. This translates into CASSRDSTYEQYF.

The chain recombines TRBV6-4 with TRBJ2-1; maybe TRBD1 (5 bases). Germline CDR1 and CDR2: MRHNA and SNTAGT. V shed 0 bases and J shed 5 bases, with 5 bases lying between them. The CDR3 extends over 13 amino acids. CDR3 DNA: TGTGCCAGCAGTGACTCGGGGCACAATGAGCAGTTCTTC. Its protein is CASSDSGHNEQFF.

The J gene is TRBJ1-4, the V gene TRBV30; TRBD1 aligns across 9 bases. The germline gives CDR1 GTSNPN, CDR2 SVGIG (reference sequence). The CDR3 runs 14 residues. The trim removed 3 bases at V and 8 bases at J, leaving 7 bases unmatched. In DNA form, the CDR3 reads TGTGCCTGGAGGGGACAGGGATGGGGGGAAAAACTGTTTTTT. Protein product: CAWRGQGWGEKLFF.

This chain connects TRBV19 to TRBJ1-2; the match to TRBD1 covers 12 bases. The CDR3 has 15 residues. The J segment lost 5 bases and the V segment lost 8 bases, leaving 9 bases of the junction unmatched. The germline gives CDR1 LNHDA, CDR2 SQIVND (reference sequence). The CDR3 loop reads CASHTGTGGYYGYTF. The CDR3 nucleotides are TGTGCCAGTCACACAGGGACAGGGGGCTATTATGGCTACACCTTC.

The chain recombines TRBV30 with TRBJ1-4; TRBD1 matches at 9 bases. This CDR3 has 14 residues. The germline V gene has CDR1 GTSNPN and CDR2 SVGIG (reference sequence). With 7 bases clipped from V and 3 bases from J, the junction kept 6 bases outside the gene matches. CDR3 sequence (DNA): TGTGCCTCCACAGGGGGCACAGCTAATGAAAAACTGTTTTTT. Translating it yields CASTGGTANEKLFF.

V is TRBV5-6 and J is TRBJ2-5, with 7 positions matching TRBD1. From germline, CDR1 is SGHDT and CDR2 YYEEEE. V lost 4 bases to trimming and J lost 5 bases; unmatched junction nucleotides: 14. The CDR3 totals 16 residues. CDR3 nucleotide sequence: TGTGCCAGCAGCCCCCGTTCGACAGGGAGAGGTGAGACCCAGTACTTC. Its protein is CASSPRSTGRGETQYF.

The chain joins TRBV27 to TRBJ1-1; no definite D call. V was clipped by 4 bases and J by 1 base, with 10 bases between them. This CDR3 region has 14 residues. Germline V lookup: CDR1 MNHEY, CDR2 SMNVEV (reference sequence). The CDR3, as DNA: TGTGCCAGCAGTTACCTCCCCGGGAACACTGAAGCTTTCTTT. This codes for CASSYLPGNTEAFF.

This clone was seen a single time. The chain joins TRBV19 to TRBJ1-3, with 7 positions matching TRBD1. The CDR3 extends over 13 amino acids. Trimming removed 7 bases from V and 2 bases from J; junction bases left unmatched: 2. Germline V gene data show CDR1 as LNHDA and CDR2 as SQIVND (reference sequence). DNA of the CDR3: TGTGCCAGTACCGGGACAGCTGGAAACACCATATATTTT. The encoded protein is CASTGTAGNTIYF.

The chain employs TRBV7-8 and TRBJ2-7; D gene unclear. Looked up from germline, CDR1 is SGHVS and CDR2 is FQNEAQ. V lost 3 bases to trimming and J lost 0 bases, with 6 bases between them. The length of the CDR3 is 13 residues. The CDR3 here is CASSFHGSYEQYF. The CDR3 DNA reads TGTGCCAGCAGCTTCCACGGCTCCTACGAGCAGTACTTC.

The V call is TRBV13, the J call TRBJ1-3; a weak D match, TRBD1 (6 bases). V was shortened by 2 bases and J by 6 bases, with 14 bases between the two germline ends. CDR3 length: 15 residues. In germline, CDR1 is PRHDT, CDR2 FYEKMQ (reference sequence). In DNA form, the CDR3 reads TGTGCCAGCAGCTTAAAGACAGGTGTAGTAAACACCATATATTTT. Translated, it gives CASSLKTGVVNTIYF.

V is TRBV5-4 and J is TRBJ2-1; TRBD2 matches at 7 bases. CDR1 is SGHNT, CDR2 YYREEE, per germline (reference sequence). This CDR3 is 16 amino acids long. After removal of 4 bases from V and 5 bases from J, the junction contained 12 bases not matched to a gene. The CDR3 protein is CASSREASGANNEQFF. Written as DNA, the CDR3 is TGTGCCAGCAGCCGGGAGGCGAGCGGGGCCAACAATGAGCAGTTCTTC.

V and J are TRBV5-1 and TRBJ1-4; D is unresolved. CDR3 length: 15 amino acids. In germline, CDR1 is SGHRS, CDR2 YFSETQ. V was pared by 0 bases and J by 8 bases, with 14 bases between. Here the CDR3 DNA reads TGCGCCAGCAGCTTGGGCCAACAAGGAGGGGAAAAACTGTTTTTT. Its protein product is CASSLGQQGGEKLFF.

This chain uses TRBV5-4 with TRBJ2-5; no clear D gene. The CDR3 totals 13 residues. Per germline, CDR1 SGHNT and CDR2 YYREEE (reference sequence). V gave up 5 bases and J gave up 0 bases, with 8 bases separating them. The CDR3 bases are TGTGCCAGCAGACCACAGAACCAAGAGACCCAGTACTTC. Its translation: CASRPQNQETQYF.

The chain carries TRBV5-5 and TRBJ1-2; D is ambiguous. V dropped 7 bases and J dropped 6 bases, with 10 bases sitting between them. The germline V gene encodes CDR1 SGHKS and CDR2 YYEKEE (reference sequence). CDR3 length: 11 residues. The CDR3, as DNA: TGTGCCAGCTTGTCCCTAAATGGCTACACCTTC. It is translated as CASLSLNGYTF.

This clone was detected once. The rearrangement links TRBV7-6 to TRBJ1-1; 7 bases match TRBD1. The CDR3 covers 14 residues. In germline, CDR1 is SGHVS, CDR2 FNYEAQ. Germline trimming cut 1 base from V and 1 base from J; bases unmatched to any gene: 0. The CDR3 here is CASSLGTGNTEAFF. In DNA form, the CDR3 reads TGTGCCAGCAGCTTAGGGACAGGGAACACTGAAGCTTTCTTT.

Written as DNA, the CDR3 is TGTGCCAGCAGTTACTCGGGGAGCACTAATGAAAAACTGTTTTTT. Its protein is CASSYSGSTNEKLFF. The chain has TRBV6-6 and TRBJ1-4; D unresolved. The ends were cut back, 0 bases at V and 2 bases at J, with 7 bases in the middle. This CDR3 contains 15 residues. Germline loops: CDR1 MNHNY, CDR2 SVGAGI (reference sequence).

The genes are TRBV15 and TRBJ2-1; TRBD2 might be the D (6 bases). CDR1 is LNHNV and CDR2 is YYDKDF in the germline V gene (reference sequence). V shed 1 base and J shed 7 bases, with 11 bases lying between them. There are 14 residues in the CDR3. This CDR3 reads CATSRVRGWNEQFF. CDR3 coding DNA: TGTGCCACCAGCAGAGTCCGGGGGTGGAATGAGCAGTTCTTC.

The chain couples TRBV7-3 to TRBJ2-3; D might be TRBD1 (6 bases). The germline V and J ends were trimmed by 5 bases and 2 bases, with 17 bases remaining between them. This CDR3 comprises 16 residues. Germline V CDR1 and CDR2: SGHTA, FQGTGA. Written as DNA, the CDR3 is TGTGCCAGCAGCGCGGCATCAGGGGTAGCCACAGATACGCAGTATTTT. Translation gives CASSAASGVATDTQYF.

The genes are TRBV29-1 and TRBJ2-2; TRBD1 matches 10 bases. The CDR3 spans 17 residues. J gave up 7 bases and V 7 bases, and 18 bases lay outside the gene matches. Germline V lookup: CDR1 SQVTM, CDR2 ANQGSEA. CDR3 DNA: TGCAGCGCAGTTGGGGGGTCGGGACAGGGGATCGGCGGGGAGCTGTTTTTT. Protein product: CSAVGGSGQGIGGELFF.

The CDR3 protein is CSAGTGYEQYF. The CDR3 coding sequence is TGCAGTGCTGGGACAGGCTACGAGCAGTACTTC. This chain joins TRBV20-1 and TRBJ2-7, with 8 bases aligning to TRBD1. Looked up from germline, CDR1 is DFQATT and CDR2 is SNEGSKA (reference sequence). With 5 bases clipped from V and 3 bases from J, the junction kept 0 bases outside the gene matches. The CDR3 spans 11 residues.

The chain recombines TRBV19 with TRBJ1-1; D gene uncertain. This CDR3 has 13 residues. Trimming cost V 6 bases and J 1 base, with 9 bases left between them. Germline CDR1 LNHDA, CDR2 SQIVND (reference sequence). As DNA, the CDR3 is TGTGCCAGTAGGAAAGCGGGGAACACTGAAGCTTTCTTT. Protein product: CASRKAGNTEAFF.

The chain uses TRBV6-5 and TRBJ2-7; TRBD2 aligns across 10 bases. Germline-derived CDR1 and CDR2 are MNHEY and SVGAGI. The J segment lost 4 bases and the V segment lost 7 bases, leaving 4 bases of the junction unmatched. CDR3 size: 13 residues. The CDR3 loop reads CASTPSGSYEQYF. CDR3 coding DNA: TGTGCCAGCACACCTAGCGGGAGTTACGAGCAGTACTTC.

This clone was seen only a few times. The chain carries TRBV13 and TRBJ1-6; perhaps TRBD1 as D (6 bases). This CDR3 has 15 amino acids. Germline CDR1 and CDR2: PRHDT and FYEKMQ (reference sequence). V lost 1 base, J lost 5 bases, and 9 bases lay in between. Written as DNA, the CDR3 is TGTGCCAGCAGCTTAGACAGGGTAGATAATTCACCCCTCCACTTT. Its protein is CASSLDRVDNSPLHF.